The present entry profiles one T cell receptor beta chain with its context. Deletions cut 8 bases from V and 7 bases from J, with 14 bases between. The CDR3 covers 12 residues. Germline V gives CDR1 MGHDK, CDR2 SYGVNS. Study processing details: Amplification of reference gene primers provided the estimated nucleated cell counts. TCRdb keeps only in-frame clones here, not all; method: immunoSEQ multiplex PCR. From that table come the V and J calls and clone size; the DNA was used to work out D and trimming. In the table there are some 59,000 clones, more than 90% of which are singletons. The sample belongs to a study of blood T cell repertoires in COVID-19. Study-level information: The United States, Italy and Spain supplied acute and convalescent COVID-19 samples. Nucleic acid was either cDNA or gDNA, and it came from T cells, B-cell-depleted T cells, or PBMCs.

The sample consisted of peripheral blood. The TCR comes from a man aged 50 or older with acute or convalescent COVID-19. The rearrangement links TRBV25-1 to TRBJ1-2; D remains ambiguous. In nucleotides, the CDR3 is TGTGCCAGCTGGAGGGCCCGTGTTGGCTACACCTTC. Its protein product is CASWRARVGYTF.